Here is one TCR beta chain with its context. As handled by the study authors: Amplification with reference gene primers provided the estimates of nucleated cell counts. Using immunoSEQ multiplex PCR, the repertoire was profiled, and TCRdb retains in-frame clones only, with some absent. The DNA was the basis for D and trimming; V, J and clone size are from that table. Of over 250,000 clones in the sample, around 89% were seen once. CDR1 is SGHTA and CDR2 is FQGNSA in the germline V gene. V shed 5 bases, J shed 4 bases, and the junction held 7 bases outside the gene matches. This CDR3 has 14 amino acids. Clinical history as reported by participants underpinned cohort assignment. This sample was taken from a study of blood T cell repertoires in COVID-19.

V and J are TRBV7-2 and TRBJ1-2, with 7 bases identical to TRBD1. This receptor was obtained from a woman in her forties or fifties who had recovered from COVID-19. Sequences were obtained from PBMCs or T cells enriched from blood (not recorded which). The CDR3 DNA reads TGTGCCAGCAGCCCTCAGCGGACAGGCTATGGCTACACCTTC. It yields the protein CASSPQRTGYGYTF.